This T cell receptor beta chain emerged from a study of blood T cell repertoires in COVID-19. Study summary: Samples came from the United States, Italy and Spain, spanning acute and convalescent COVID-19. T cells, B-cell-depleted T cells, or PBMCs supplied cDNA or gDNA.

Germline V gives CDR1 SGHNT, CDR2 YENEEA. The CDR3 contains 18 residues. Trimming cost V 0 bases and J 5 bases, with 22 bases left between them. Per the original data handling: Reference gene primer amplification yielded estimated nucleated cell counts. The data were produced by immunoSEQ multiplex PCR, yet TCRdb's version contains in-frame clones alone and is incomplete. That table gives V, J and clone size, and the DNA gave D and trimming. The sample comprises roughly 64,000 clones, 90% of which are singletons, and more than 9% rests with the top ten. The specimen sequenced was peripheral blood. The sequence was collected from a woman aged 80 or over with active COVID-19. The rearrangement uses TRBV11-3 and TRBJ1-2, with a tentative D call TRBD1 (5 bases). The CDR3 is CASSLEFQAYRRSYGYTF. CDR3 DNA sequence: TGTGCCAGCAGCTTAGAGTTTCAGGCCTACAGGAGAAGTTATGGCTACACCTTC.